The following is a T cell receptor (beta chain) sequence with its context. Its specificity is unknown. The CDR3 consists of 17 residues. Unique molecular identifiers were incorporated into the prepared TCRbeta library. TCRdb fed the PCR reads into MiXCR, producing one record per CDR3 protein. Of 280,000 or so distinct CDR3 sequences listed, under 14% are singletons. The sample originates from a study of T-cell reconstitution after alpha-beta-depleted transplantation in children. Overall study findings and caveats: The origin of alpha-beta T cells about two months after transplant was reportedly several hundred expanded graft clones.

Source: peripheral blood, taken 180 days after TCRalphabeta/CD19-depleted stem cell transplant. The J gene is TRBJ1-5, the V gene TRBV21-1. TRBV21-1 is recorded as a pseudogene. The sequence came from a male patient aged 2-15 years who had a stem cell transplant for chronic granulomatous disease, so the T cells may come from the graft donor. Here the CDR3 DNA reads TGTGCCAGCAGCAAAGAATCGTTTCAGGCCTTTAATCATCCCCAGCATTTT. This encodes CASSKESFQAFNHPQHF.